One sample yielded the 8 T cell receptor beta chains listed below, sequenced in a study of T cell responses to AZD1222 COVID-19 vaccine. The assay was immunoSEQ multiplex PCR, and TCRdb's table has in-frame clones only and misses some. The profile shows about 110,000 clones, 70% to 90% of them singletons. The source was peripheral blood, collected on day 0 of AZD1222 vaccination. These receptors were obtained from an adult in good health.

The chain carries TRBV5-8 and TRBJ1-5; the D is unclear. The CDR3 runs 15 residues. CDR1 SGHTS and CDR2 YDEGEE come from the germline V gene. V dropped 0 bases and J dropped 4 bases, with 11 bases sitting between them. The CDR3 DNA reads TGTGCCAGCAGCTTGGAAGGGATAAGGAATCAGCCCCAGCATTTT. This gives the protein CASSLEGIRNQPQHF.

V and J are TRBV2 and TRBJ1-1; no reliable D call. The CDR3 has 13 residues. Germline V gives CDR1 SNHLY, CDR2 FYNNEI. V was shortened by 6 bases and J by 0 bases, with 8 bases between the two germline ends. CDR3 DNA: TGTGCCAGCAGACTCAGTTTGAACACTGAAGCTTTCTTT. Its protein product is CASRLSLNTEAFF.

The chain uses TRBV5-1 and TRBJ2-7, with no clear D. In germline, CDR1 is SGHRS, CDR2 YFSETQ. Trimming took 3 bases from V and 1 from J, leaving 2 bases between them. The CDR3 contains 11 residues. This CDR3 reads CASSSSYEQYF. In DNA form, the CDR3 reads TGCGCCAGCAGCTCTTCCTACGAGCAGTACTTC. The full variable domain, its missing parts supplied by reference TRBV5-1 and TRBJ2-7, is KAGVTQTPRYLIKTRGQQVTLSCSPISGHRSVSWYQQTPGQGLQFLFEYFSETQRNKGNFPGRFSGRQFSNSRSEMNVSTLELGDSALYLCASSSSYEQYFGPGTRLTVT.

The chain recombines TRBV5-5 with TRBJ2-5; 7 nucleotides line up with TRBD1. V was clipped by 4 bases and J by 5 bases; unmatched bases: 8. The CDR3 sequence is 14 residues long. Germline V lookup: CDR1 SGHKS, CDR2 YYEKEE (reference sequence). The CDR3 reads CASSRDSFGETQYF. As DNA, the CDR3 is TGTGCCAGCAGCCGGGACAGTTTTGGGGAGACCCAGTACTTC.

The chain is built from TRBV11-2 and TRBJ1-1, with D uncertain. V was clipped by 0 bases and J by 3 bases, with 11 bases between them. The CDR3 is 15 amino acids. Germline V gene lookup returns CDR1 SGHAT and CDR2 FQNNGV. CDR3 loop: CASSLDPSGHTEAFF. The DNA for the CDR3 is TGTGCCAGCAGCTTAGACCCCTCGGGTCACACTGAAGCTTTCTTT.

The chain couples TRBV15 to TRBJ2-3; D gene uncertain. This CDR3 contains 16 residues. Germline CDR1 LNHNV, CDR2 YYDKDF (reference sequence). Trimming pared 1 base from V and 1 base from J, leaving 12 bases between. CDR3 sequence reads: CATSRGEAIGTDTQYF. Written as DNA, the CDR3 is TGTGCCACCAGCAGAGGAGAGGCCATCGGCACAGATACGCAGTATTTT.

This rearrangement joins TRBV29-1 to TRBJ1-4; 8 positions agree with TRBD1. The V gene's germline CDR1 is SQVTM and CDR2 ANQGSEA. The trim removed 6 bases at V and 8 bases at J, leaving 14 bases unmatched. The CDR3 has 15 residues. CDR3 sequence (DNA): TGCAGCGTCCAAGCATACCAGGGGGCAGGAGAAAAACTGTTTTTT. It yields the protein CSVQAYQGAGEKLFF.

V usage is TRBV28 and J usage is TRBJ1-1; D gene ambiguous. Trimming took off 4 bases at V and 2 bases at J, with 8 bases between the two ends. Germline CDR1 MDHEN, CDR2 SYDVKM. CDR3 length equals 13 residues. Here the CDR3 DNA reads TGTGCCAGCAGTTCGTGGGGAAACACTGAAGCTTTCTTT. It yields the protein CASSSWGNTEAFF.